Presented here are 30 T cell receptor beta chains from one specimen sequenced in a study of blood T cell repertoires in COVID-19. Clones were read by immunoSEQ multiplex PCR, and TCRdb kept only the in-frame ones, dropping some. The sample consists of some 110,000 clones, around 74% of them appearing once. Source material: peripheral blood. The source is a woman in her seventies with acute or convalescent COVID-19.

As DNA, the CDR3 is TGTGCCAGCAGTTCGGCAGGGTCCTATGGCTACACCTTC. This sequence encodes CASSSAGSYGYTF. This chain links TRBV12-3 or TRBV12-4 with TRBJ1-2, with D possibly being TRBD1 (5 bases). V lost 4 bases to trimming and J lost 4 bases, with 10 bases between them. The CDR3 contains 13 residues.

Concerning this clone: One end of the junction is discordant with germline, which a read error may explain. The rearrangement links TRBV2 to TRBJ1-2, with D tentatively TRBD1 (6 bases). In germline, CDR1 is SNHLY, CDR2 FYNNEI. The CDR3 has 10 residues. CDR3 sequence reads: CASSRSQGSF. CDR3 in DNA: TGTGCCAGCAGCCGAAGCCAGGGGAGCTTC.

V usage is TRBV5-1 and J usage is TRBJ2-3, with D tentatively TRBD2 (6 bases). Germline lookup yields CDR1 SGHRS and CDR2 YFSETQ. This CDR3 is built from 15 residues. V was clipped by 0 bases and J by 2 bases, with 10 bases between them. CDR3 DNA: TGCGCCAGCAGCTTGGGGGCGGGAAACACAGATACGCAGTATTTT. Translating gives CASSLGAGNTDTQYF.

This sequence joins TRBV7-2 and TRBJ2-3; TRBD2 is a possible D gene (6 bases). Germline V gives CDR1 SGHTA, CDR2 FQGNSA. The CDR3 contains 18 residues. V shed 4 bases and J shed 0 bases, with 20 bases lying between them. The CDR3 loop is CASSSPRSGGWSTDTQYF. For the CDR3, the DNA is TGTGCCAGCAGCTCCCCACGCAGTGGAGGGTGGAGCACAGATACGCAGTATTTT.

The chain combines TRBV5-1 with TRBJ1-1, with a tentative D call TRBD1 (5 bases). Germline V lookup: CDR1 SGHRS, CDR2 YFSETQ. Deletions cut 4 bases from V and 4 bases from J, with 17 bases between. The CDR3 sequence is 15 residues long. In nucleotides, the CDR3 is TGCGCCAGCAGCGAGGGGCATTCCGGGGGCACTGAAGCTTTCTTT. Translating gives CASSEGHSGGTEAFF.

The gene calls are TRBV7-9 and TRBJ1-1, with 8 bases aligning to TRBD1. CDR3 length: 15 residues. Germline V CDR1 and CDR2: SEHNR, FQNEAQ (reference sequence). With V trimmed by 3 bases and J by 1 base, 4 bases remained unmatched. The CDR3: CASSFKTGANTEAFF. For the CDR3, the DNA is TGTGCCAGCAGCTTTAAGACAGGGGCGAACACTGAAGCTTTCTTT.

V gene TRBV6-1 combines with J gene TRBJ1-2; 7 bases are a match to TRBD1. Germline assignment: CDR1 MNHNS and CDR2 SASEGT. The V and J ends lost 2 bases and 0 bases, in that order; junction bases with no gene match: 15. The CDR3 has 19 amino acids. CDR3 coding DNA: TGTGCCAGCAGTGAATCTTATTGGACAGGAGTAGCTTCTAACTATGGCTACACCTTC. Translating gives CASSESYWTGVASNYGYTF.

This clone occurred once. This rearrangement joins TRBV15 to TRBJ2-7, with TRBD1 identical over 7 bases. The germline V gene has CDR1 LNHNV and CDR2 YYDKDF (reference sequence). This CDR3 spans 14 amino acids. The ends lost 6 bases at V and 5 bases at J; junction bases unmatched: 10. As DNA, the CDR3 is TGTGCCACCAGTTTCTGGTCAGGGGGAAACGAGCAGTACTTC. Translating it yields CATSFWSGGNEQYF.

This chain connects TRBV5-1 to TRBJ1-3; D not resolved. Germline assignment: CDR1 SGHRS and CDR2 YFSETQ. Between the trimmed V and J ends, which lost 1 base and 1 base, there was a span of 6 bases. This CDR3 has 14 residues. The CDR3 DNA reads TGCGCCAGCAGCTTGCGAGGGTCTGGAAACACCATATATTTT. It encodes CASSLRGSGNTIYF.

V is TRBV7-2 and J is TRBJ2-6, with D maybe TRBD1 (6 bases). The V end lost 5 bases, the J end lost 3 bases, and 14 bases lay between the germline ends. This CDR3 has 16 residues. Germline V gene sequence: CDR1 SGHTA, CDR2 FQGNSA. The CDR3 nucleotides read TGTGCCAGCAGCCTATCCAGGGGTTTTGGGGCCAACGTCCTGACTTTC. Amino acids: CASSLSRGFGANVLTF. The full variable domain, in which reference TRBV7-2 and TRBJ2-6 provide the parts outside the CDR3, is GAGVSQSPSNKVTEKGKDVELRCDPISGHTALYWYRQSLGQGLEFLIYFQGNSAPDKSGLPSDRFSAERTGGSVSTLTIQRTQQEDSAVYLCASSLSRGFGANVLTFGAGSRLTVL.

The chain employs TRBV7-8 and TRBJ2-3; D may be TRBD2 (6 bases). The CDR3 is made up of 16 amino acids. Trimming removed 5 bases from V and 2 bases from J, with 17 bases in between. Germline loops: CDR1 SGHVS, CDR2 FQNEAQ. CDR3 loop: CASSPGGRGNTDTQYF. Written as DNA, the CDR3 is TGTGCCAGCAGCCCCGGGGGTCGGGGGAACACAGATACGCAGTATTTT.

The chain uses TRBV6-6 and TRBJ2-1; D is uncertain. The CDR3 is 15 residues long. V lost 2 bases and J 2 bases, leaving 10 bases between the germline ends. Germline-derived CDR1 and CDR2 are MNHNY and SVGAGI (reference sequence). The CDR3 bases are TGTGCCAGCAGTTACGATGGTGGCACCTACAATGAGCAGTTCTTC. It yields the protein CASSYDGGTYNEQFF.

CDR3 residues: CASSRDGGALETQYF. CDR3 DNA: TGCGCCAGCAGCCGAGATGGGGGGGCCTTAGAGACCCAGTACTTC. V is TRBV5-1 and J is TRBJ2-5, with a tentative D call TRBD2 (7 bases). Trimming cost V 4 bases and J 4 bases, with 17 bases left between them. The CDR3 sequence is 15 residues long. The germline V gene has CDR1 SGHRS and CDR2 YFSETQ.

This clone was seen many times. The V call is TRBV9, the J call TRBJ1-2; the D is unclear. The germline V gene has CDR1 SGDLS and CDR2 YYNGEE. With 3 bases removed from V and 1 base from J, the gap between germline ends came to 4 bases. CDR3 length: 12 residues. The CDR3 spells CASSDGNYGYTF. For the CDR3, the DNA is TGTGCCAGCAGCGACGGTAACTATGGCTACACCTTC.

The sample holds a few counts of this clone. The chain carries TRBV7-2 and TRBJ1-5; no clear D. This CDR3 comprises 17 residues. Germline V gene data show CDR1 as SGHTA and CDR2 as FQGNSA. Between the trimmed V and J ends, which lost 3 bases and 0 bases, there was a span of 15 bases. The CDR3 DNA follows: TGTGCCAGCAGCTTGAACAGCGGCATATATAGCAATCAGCCCCAGCATTTT. Translation gives CASSLNSGIYSNQPQHF.

The chain recombines TRBV5-1 with TRBJ1-3; 9 bases agree with TRBD1. V lost 4 bases and J lost 4; bases outside the gene matches: 12. Germline loops: CDR1 SGHRS, CDR2 YFSETQ. CDR3 length equals 17 residues. The CDR3 DNA follows: TGCGCCAGCAGCCCAAACCGGGACAGGGTGAAGGGAAACACCATATATTTT. Residues: CASSPNRDRVKGNTIYF. Full variable domain (rest looked up from reference TRBV5-1 and TRBJ1-3): KAGVTQTPRYLIKTRGQQVTLSCSPISGHRSVSWYQQTPGQGLQFLFEYFSETQRNKGNFPGRFSGRQFSNSRSEMNVSTLELGDSALYLCASSPNRDRVKGNTIYFGEGSWLTVV.

This chain connects TRBV5-4 to TRBJ2-2; TRBD1 is a possible D gene (5 bases). The CDR3 covers 14 residues. The ends were cut back, 2 bases at V and 7 bases at J, with 12 bases in the middle. Germline lookup yields CDR1 SGHNT and CDR2 YYREEE (reference sequence). CDR3 nucleotide sequence: TGTGCCAGCAGCTTTAGGGGTGGTGGCGGGGAGCTGTTTTTT. Residues: CASSFRGGGGELFF.

The rearrangement joins TRBV29-1 to TRBJ2-3; no firm D call. CDR3 length: 15 amino acids. The V end lost 2 bases, the J end lost 4 bases, and 16 bases lay between the germline ends. The germline gives CDR1 SQVTM, CDR2 ANQGSEA. CDR3: CSVELQKQPADTQYF. The CDR3 bases are TGCAGCGTTGAACTACAGAAGCAGCCTGCAGATACGCAGTATTTT.

This clone was found once. The V gene is TRBV6-2 or TRBV6-3, the J gene TRBJ1-1; D not certain. The V and J ends lost 6 bases and 5 bases respectively, with 7 bases between them. CDR3 size: 11 residues. Per germline, CDR1 MNHEY and CDR2 SVGEGT. In DNA, the CDR3 is TGTGCCAGCAGCCCCCGGACTGAAGCTTTCTTT. Translation gives CASSPRTEAFF.

The chain links TRBV6-2 or TRBV6-3 to TRBJ2-2; 10 nucleotides line up with TRBD2. Germline-derived CDR1 and CDR2 are MNHEY and SVGEGT. Germline trimming cut 2 bases from V and 2 bases from J; bases unmatched to any gene: 11. This CDR3 region has 19 residues. CDR3 sequence: CASSYKGPGLAINTGELFF. The CDR3 bases are TGTGCCAGCAGTTACAAAGGCCCGGGACTAGCGATAAACACCGGGGAGCTGTTTTTT.

This clone was recorded at least ten times. Other nucleotide sequences in the sample specify the same CDR3. The CDR3 DNA reads TGCGCCCGCTTGCGCCGTCGGGGGGGCCGGGGGGGGCAGCAGTACTTC. Amino acid sequence: CARLRRRGGRGGQQYF. The genes are TRBV5-1 and TRBJ2-7; 8 nucleotides agree with TRBD2. Germline values: CDR1 SGHRS, CDR2 YFSETQ. This CDR3 is built from 16 residues. V trimming: 10 bases; J trimming: 8 bases; junction bases outside the gene matches: 23.

V usage is TRBV2 and J usage is TRBJ2-3; D not resolved. CDR3 length equals 12 residues. CDR1 and CDR2 from the germline V gene are SNHLY and FYNNEI. V was pared by 7 bases and J by 2 bases, with 7 bases between. The CDR3 spells CASKSITDTQYF. Here the CDR3 DNA reads TGTGCCAGCAAGAGCATCACAGATACGCAGTATTTT. The full variable domain, in which reference TRBV2 and TRBJ2-3 provide the parts outside the CDR3, is EPEVTQTPSHQVTQMGQEVILRCVPISNHLYFYWYRQILGQKVEFLVSFYNNEISEKSEIFDDQFSVERPDGSNFTLKIRSTKLEDSAMYFCASKSITDTQYFGPGTRLTVL.

The chain recombines TRBV20-1 with TRBJ2-1, with 8 bases aligning to TRBD2. The CDR3 totals 16 residues. Germline V lookup: CDR1 DFQATT, CDR2 SNEGSKA (reference sequence). Trimming cost V 3 bases and J 8 bases; bases outside gene matches: 15. CDR3 nucleotides: TGCAGTGCTAGTGTTGGCACGGGGGGGGGATGGGATGAGCAGTTCTTC. It specifies CSASVGTGGGWDEQFF.

This clone was counted a single time. The chain employs TRBV5-1 and TRBJ2-3; possible D gene TRBD2, 7 bases. The CDR3 is 17 amino acids. The V gene lost 0 bases and the J gene lost 6 bases, with 20 bases spanning the gap. Per germline, CDR1 SGHRS and CDR2 YFSETQ. CDR3 region: CASSLASGGRARDTQYF. CDR3 in DNA: TGCGCCAGCAGCTTGGCTTCCGGGGGGCGGGCCAGGGATACGCAGTATTTT.

This rearrangement joins TRBV29-1 to TRBJ2-2; 9 nucleotides match TRBD2. CDR3 size: 19 residues. The V segment lost 4 bases and the J segment 4 bases; nucleotides outside the gene matches: 19. Germline CDR1 SQVTM, CDR2 ANQGSEA. This CDR3 reads CSVAERGVAGGRATGELFF. The DNA for the CDR3 is TGCAGCGTTGCGGAGAGGGGTGTTGCGGGAGGGCGGGCCACCGGGGAGCTGTTTTTT.

The chain recombines TRBV15 with TRBJ2-3; D perhaps matches TRBD2 (6 bases). CDR1 LNHNV and CDR2 YYDKDF come from the germline V gene (reference sequence). V lost 2 bases and J 8 bases, leaving 23 bases between the germline ends. The length of the CDR3 is 17 residues. In DNA form, the CDR3 reads TGTGCCACCAGCAGATCGAGGGAGGTGCGGGTTTTGTTTACGCAGTATTTT. This encodes CATSRSREVRVLFTQYF.

The chain carries TRBV12-3 or TRBV12-4 and TRBJ1-2, with a possible D match to TRBD1 (5 bases). CDR3 size: 13 residues. The V end lost 3 bases, the J end lost 7 bases, and 12 bases lay between the germline ends. The CDR3 region has the DNA TGTGCCAGCAGTTTCCTGGACAAGGGTGGCTACACCTTC. Its protein product is CASSFLDKGGYTF.

This rearrangement joins TRBV11-3 to TRBJ1-1; D not resolved. The germline gives CDR1 SGHNT, CDR2 YENEEA. CDR3 length: 14 residues. Deletions cut 5 bases from V and 4 bases from J, with 14 bases between. In DNA, the CDR3 is TGTGCCAGCAGCCCGAGCAGGCTAAGCACTGAAGCTTTCTTT. Protein: CASSPSRLSTEAFF.

As regards this clone: This same CDR3 is encoded by further DNA sequences in the sample. V gene TRBV5-4 combines with J gene TRBJ2-3, with TRBD2 identical over 8 bases. In germline, CDR1 is SGHNT, CDR2 YYREEE (reference sequence). There are 14 residues in the CDR3. J was trimmed by 5 bases and V by 4 bases; bases with no gene match: 6. CDR3: CASSPGGRGDTQYF. CDR3 bases: TGTGCCAGCAGCCCGGGGGGGCGTGGAGATACGCAGTATTTT.

This clone has just one count. The chain couples TRBV10-3 to TRBJ1-1; TRBD1 is a possible D gene (6 bases). CDR1 is ENHRY and CDR2 is SYGVKD in the germline V gene. The CDR3 loop spans 13 amino acids. V lost 11 bases, J lost 1 base, and 14 bases lay in between. CDR3 loop: CASGKTGNTEAFF. The CDR3 nucleotides are TGTGCCTCGGGGAAGACAGGGAACACTGAAGCTTTCTTT.